The 10 T cell receptor beta chains below come from one sample, sequenced in a study of monozygotic twins with inflammatory bowel disease. TCRdb processed the 5' RACE reads again and assigns one entry to each CDR3 protein, with no DNA. The sample totals about 160,000 distinct CDR3 sequences; its top ten clones hold roughly 2.6%. Sequencing used blood. The receptors shown here come from a human donor with ulcerative colitis or Crohn's disease, or a healthy co-twin of an affected twin (not recorded which).

The chain uses TRBV6-2 or TRBV6-3 and TRBJ2-1. The V gene's germline CDR1 is MNHEY and CDR2 SVGEGT. This CDR3 has 12 residues. The CDR3 is CASSYAGNEQFF.

This sequence joins TRBV5-5 and TRBJ1-1; with no DNA, the TCRdb D assignment of TRBD1 cannot be verified. Germline assignment: CDR1 SGHKS and CDR2 YYEKEE (reference sequence). The CDR3 has 17 residues. The CDR3 spells CASSLPPYRDIGTEAFF.

V is TRBV20-1 and J is TRBJ1-2. CDR3 size: 14 residues. Germline loops: CDR1 DFQATT, CDR2 SNEGSKA (reference sequence). CDR3 protein: CSGLLRKANYGYTF.

This chain joins TRBV11-2 and TRBJ2-4; TCRdb's D call, TRBD1, is unchecked because there is no DNA. The germline V gene encodes CDR1 SGHAT and CDR2 FQNNGV. CDR3 length: 14 residues. CDR3 region: CASSLGGNSGIQYF.

This chain links TRBV20-1 with TRBJ2-7; absent DNA, TCRdb's TRBD1 call cannot be checked. The CDR3 length is 13 residues. Germline CDR1 reads DFQATT; CDR2 reads SNEGSKA (reference sequence). Here the CDR3 reads CSAPTRGPREQYF.

Here the CDR3 reads CAWSVMGAFTDTQYF. The chain has TRBV30 and TRBJ2-3; TCRdb selects TRBD1, and the lack of DNA leaves this call unchecked. The CDR3 extends over 15 amino acids. Germline lookup yields CDR1 GTSNPN and CDR2 SVGIG (reference sequence).

The chain combines TRBV7-8 with TRBJ2-1; the TRBD1 assignment by TCRdb is unverifiable without DNA. In germline, CDR1 is SGHVS, CDR2 FQNEAQ. The CDR3 is 17 residues long. CDR3 sequence reads: CASSSPGGSSSYNEQFF.

The chain uses TRBV5-1 and TRBJ2-1; the TCRdb D gene call, TRBD2, has no DNA to confirm it. The CDR3 length is 16 residues. CDR1 is SGHRS, CDR2 YFSETQ, per germline. The CDR3: CASSLGGEIVYNEQFF.

The chain combines TRBV27 with TRBJ2-7; TCRdb's D gene call, TRBD1, goes unchecked for lack of DNA. The CDR3 runs to 13 residues. Germline V lookup: CDR1 MNHEY, CDR2 SMNVEV (reference sequence). CDR3 protein: CASIGAPSYEQYF.

The chain couples TRBV27 to TRBJ2-7; TCRdb returns TRBD1, unconfirmable since there is no DNA. This CDR3 spans 16 amino acids. Germline V gene lookup returns CDR1 MNHEY and CDR2 SMNVEV (reference sequence). CDR3 in amino acids: CASSLSSGDSFYEQYF.